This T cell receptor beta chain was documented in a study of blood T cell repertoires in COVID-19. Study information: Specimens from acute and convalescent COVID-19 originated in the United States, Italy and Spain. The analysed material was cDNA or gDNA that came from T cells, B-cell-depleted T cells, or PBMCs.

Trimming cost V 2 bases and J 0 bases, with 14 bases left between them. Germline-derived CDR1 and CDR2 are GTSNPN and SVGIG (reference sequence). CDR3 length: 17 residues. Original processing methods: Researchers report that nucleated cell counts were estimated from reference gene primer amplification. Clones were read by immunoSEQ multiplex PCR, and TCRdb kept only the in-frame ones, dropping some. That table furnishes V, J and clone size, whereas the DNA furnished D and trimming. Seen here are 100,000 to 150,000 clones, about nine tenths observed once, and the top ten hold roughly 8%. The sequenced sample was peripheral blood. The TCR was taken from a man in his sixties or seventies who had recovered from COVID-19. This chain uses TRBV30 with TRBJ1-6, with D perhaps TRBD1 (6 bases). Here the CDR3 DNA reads TGTGCCTGGAGTCGGGCAGGGGTCAGCTCCTATAATTCACCCCTCCACTTT. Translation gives CAWSRAGVSSYNSPLHF. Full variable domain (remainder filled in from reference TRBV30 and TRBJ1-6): SQTIHQWPATLVQPVGSPLSLECTVEGTSNPNLYWYRQAAGRGLQLLFYSVGIGQISSEVPQNLSASRPQDRQFILSSKKLLLSDSGFYLCAWSRAGVSSYNSPLHFGNGTRLTVT.